Following are 2 T cell receptor beta chains from one sample sequenced in a study of control samples from healthy donors and cancer patients. Assay: immunoSEQ multiplex PCR; the TCRdb copy retains only in-frame clones and omits some. The sample yields 150,000 or so clones, just under 95% seen once. The sample consisted of blood. These receptors were taken from a man aged 35 to 55 in good health.

The rearrangement links TRBV5-4 to TRBJ1-1, with D possibly matching TRBD1 (5 bases). This CDR3 has 14 amino acids. Trimming pared 2 bases from V and 0 bases from J, leaving 8 bases between. CDR1 SGHNT and CDR2 YYREEE come from the germline V gene (reference sequence). CDR3 region: CASSFSGLNTEAFF. CDR3 bases: TGTGCCAGCAGCTTCTCAGGGTTGAACACTGAAGCTTTCTTT.

This chain connects TRBV3-1 (or the pseudogene TRBV3-2) to TRBJ1-2, with D perhaps TRBD1 (6 bases). In germline, CDR1 is LGHDT, CDR2 YNNKEL (reference sequence). The CDR3 has 12 amino acids. Trimming took 3 bases from V and 14 from J, leaving 16 bases between them. The CDR3 region is CASSQARQVRTF. CDR3 DNA sequence: TGTGCCAGCAGCCAGGCTCGACAGGTGAGAACCTTC.